Listed here are 16 T cell receptor beta chains from one sample, sequenced in a study of blood T cell repertoires in COVID-19. Here immunoSEQ multiplex PCR was the method, and the copy in TCRdb shows in-frame clones only, minus some. The sample yields 55,000 to 85,000 clones, roughly 86% seen once. The material sequenced was peripheral blood. Receptors originate from a woman aged 70-85 years with acute or convalescent COVID-19.

The rearrangement links TRBV5-8 to TRBJ1-1, with TRBD1 matching over 7 bases. V trimming: 0 bases; J trimming: 6 bases; junction bases outside the gene matches: 11. The germline V gene has CDR1 SGHTS and CDR2 YDEGEE. The CDR3 is 16 residues long. This CDR3 reads CASSLARTGGGAEAFF. The CDR3 DNA reads TGTGCCAGCAGCTTGGCCCGGACAGGCGGCGGGGCTGAAGCTTTCTTT.

A single count supports this clone. The chain links TRBV21-1 to TRBJ1-5; the table's D call, TRBD1, has no DNA check behind it. TRBV21-1 is described as a pseudogene. The CDR3 totals 18 residues. CDR3 region: CASSTKVGTGFIYQPQHF. CDR3 in DNA: TGTGCCAGCAGCACCAAAGTGGGGACAGGATTTATTTATCAGCCCCAGCATTTT.

This chain connects TRBV29-1 to TRBJ2-5; 7 positions agree with TRBD2. Trimming took 2 bases from V and 3 from J; bases not matched to a gene: 3. The germline V gene has CDR1 SQVTM and CDR2 ANQGSEA. The CDR3 sequence is 13 residues long. CDR3 loop: CSVERLAEETQYF. CDR3 coding DNA: TGCAGCGTTGAACGACTAGCTGAAGAGACCCAGTACTTC.

The gene calls are TRBV6-4 and TRBJ2-1; 10 positions agree with TRBD2. This CDR3 is 16 amino acids long. Losses at the gene ends were 6 bases for V and 7 bases for J; bases not matched to a gene: 12. Germline V CDR1 and CDR2: MRHNA, SNTAGT. The CDR3 region is CASRSPGTSDKNEQFF. In DNA form, the CDR3 reads TGTGCCAGCAGGTCCCCCGGGACTAGCGATAAGAATGAGCAGTTCTTC.

This clone was picked up one time. The V and J genes are TRBV7-9 and TRBJ2-1, with TRBD2 matching over 7 bases. CDR3 length equals 14 residues. Germline values: CDR1 SEHNR, CDR2 FQNEAQ (reference sequence). Trimming cost V 6 bases and J 7 bases; bases outside gene matches: 9. CDR3 DNA sequence: TGTGCCAGCAGACCGGGACTATTTTCTAATGAGCAGTTCTTC. Protein: CASRPGLFSNEQFF.

This chain joins TRBV10-3 and TRBJ2-2; TRBD2 matches at 14 bases. This CDR3 contains 17 residues. V lost 8 bases to trimming and J lost 5 bases; unmatched junction nucleotides: 10. Germline V lookup: CDR1 ENHRY, CDR2 SYGVKD. The CDR3 DNA reads as TGTGCCATCCAGGGGGGACTAGCGGGAGAGAGAACCGGGGAGCTGTTTTTT. Translated, it gives CAIQGGLAGERTGELFF.

The V gene is TRBV7-6, the J gene TRBJ2-7; 8 bases map to TRBD2. The CDR3 is made up of 15 amino acids. The junction had 6 bases not matched to a gene; V was cut back by 1 base and J by 4 bases. Germline V gene data show CDR1 as SGHVS and CDR2 as FNYEAQ. CDR3 sequence reads: CASSLVAGFGYEQYF. CDR3 DNA sequence: TGTGCCAGCAGCTTAGTAGCGGGGTTTGGGTACGAGCAGTACTTC.

This clone was counted a few times. The rearrangement joins TRBV7-9 to TRBJ1-1; 7 nucleotides align to TRBD1. CDR1 and CDR2 from the germline V gene are SEHNR and FQNEAQ (reference sequence). The trim removed 4 bases at V and 1 base at J, leaving 3 bases unmatched. This CDR3 has 14 amino acids. CDR3 amino acids: CASSSGTANTEAFF. The CDR3 region has the DNA TGTGCCAGCAGCTCCGGGACAGCGAACACTGAAGCTTTCTTT.

The chain is built from TRBV10-1 and TRBJ1-1, with D perhaps matching TRBD1 (6 bases). This CDR3 comprises 14 residues. CDR1 is WNHNN and CDR2 is SYGVQD in the germline V gene (reference sequence). Trimming cost V 6 bases and J 6 bases, with 17 bases left between them. This chain's CDR3 is CASSDTQGIAEAFF. The CDR3 nucleotides read TGCGCCAGCAGCGATACACAGGGAATCGCTGAAGCTTTCTTT.

The table lists this clone with a count of one. The CDR3 nucleotides read TGTGCCAGCGGGTATGGGACTGGGAATCAGCCCCAGCATTTT. This codes for CASGYGTGNQPQHF. The V call is TRBV9, the J call TRBJ1-5; TRBD1 might be the D (5 bases). Germline assignment: CDR1 SGDLS and CDR2 YYNGEE. V gave up 7 bases and J gave up 4 bases, with 15 bases separating them. The CDR3 runs 14 residues.

The rearrangement uses TRBV29-1 and TRBJ2-3; TRBD1 is a possible D gene (6 bases). The CDR3 consists of 15 residues. The V gene lost 7 bases and the J gene lost 2 bases, with 19 bases spanning the gap. CDR1 and CDR2 from the germline V gene are SQVTM and ANQGSEA. CDR3 amino acids: CSGSGTLAFTDTQYF. CDR3 nucleotides: TGCAGCGGCTCCGGGACATTGGCCTTCACAGATACGCAGTATTTT.

V usage is TRBV7-2 and J usage is TRBJ1-3; D not certain. V dropped 5 bases and J dropped 0 bases, with 14 bases sitting between them. The CDR3 contains 16 residues. Germline CDR1 SGHTA, CDR2 FQGNSA. The chain's CDR3 is CASSLVAGISGNTIYF. The CDR3 nucleotides are TGTGCCAGCAGCCTAGTGGCGGGTATCTCTGGAAACACCATATATTTT.

The chain couples TRBV6-5 to TRBJ1-2; D is perhaps TRBD1 (5 bases). V gave up 6 bases and J gave up 1 base, with 9 bases separating them. The CDR3 has 13 amino acids. CDR1 and CDR2 (germline): MNHEY, SVGAGI. CDR3 nucleotides: TGTGCCAGCAGGACAGTTGGTAACTATGGCTACACCTTC. It encodes CASRTVGNYGYTF.

The chain carries TRBV7-9 and TRBJ2-3; 7 nucleotides line up with TRBD1. Trimming cost V 5 bases and J 6 bases; bases outside gene matches: 14. Germline CDR1 reads SEHNR; CDR2 reads FQNEAQ (reference sequence). The CDR3 has 16 amino acids. CDR3 DNA sequence: TGTGCCAGCAGCCTGTACGGCACAGGGGTAGGGGATACGCAGTATTTT. Amino acid sequence: CASSLYGTGVGDTQYF.

The V and J genes are TRBV19 and TRBJ1-3, with D possibly TRBD1 on 5 matching bases. This CDR3 contains 15 residues. Germline V CDR1 and CDR2: LNHDA, SQIVND (reference sequence). Trimming took off 5 bases at V and 0 bases at J, with 11 bases between the two ends. CDR3 in amino acids: CASSPGASSGNTIYF. In nucleotides, the CDR3 is TGTGCCAGTAGTCCTGGGGCTTCCTCTGGAAACACCATATATTTT.

This chain connects TRBV6-5 to TRBJ2-2; 9 nucleotides line up with TRBD1. Trimming at V came to 6 bases and at J to 6 bases, leaving 2 bases not matched to a gene. Germline V gives CDR1 MNHEY, CDR2 SVGAGI. CDR3 length: 13 amino acids. CDR3 sequence: CASRGTGSGELFF. Here the CDR3 DNA reads TGTGCCAGCAGGGGGACAGGGTCCGGGGAGCTGTTTTTT.